The 24 T cell receptor beta chains below come from one sample, sequenced in a study of cytomegalovirus exposure and HLA in healthy donors. The PCR used 60 Vbeta and 13 Jbeta primers. This table comes from immunoSEQ multiplex PCR, and its TCRdb copy is limited to in-frame clones, with some not included. This table has about 120,000 clones, roughly 80% appearing once. Sequenced input: PBMCs. Receptors originate from a female donor in good health and CMV-seropositive.

This clone has only one observation. This chain connects TRBV13 to TRBJ1-6, with a possible D match to TRBD1 (5 bases). Per the germline V gene, CDR1 is PRHDT and CDR2 is FYEKMQ (reference sequence). With 5 bases removed from V and 10 bases from J, the gap between germline ends came to 18 bases. The CDR3 contains 15 residues. CDR3 residues: CASSTRTRRVSPLHF. The CDR3 DNA is TGTGCCAGCAGCACAAGGACACGGAGGGTCTCACCCCTCCACTTT.

The chain has TRBV7-6 and TRBJ1-1, with unresolved D. V was cut by 2 bases and J by 0 bases, with 7 bases left in between. The CDR3 covers 14 residues. Germline CDR1 and CDR2: SGHVS and FNYEAQ. The CDR3 reads CASSLTEMNTEAFF. In DNA, the CDR3 is TGTGCCAGCAGCTTAACAGAGATGAACACTGAAGCTTTCTTT.

V usage is TRBV7-7 and J usage is TRBJ2-7, with D possibly being TRBD1 (6 bases). Trimming removed 1 base at V and 3 bases at J, with 7 bases between. The CDR3 length is 13 residues. Germline CDR1 is SSHAT and CDR2 is FNYEAQ (reference sequence). CDR3 residues: CASSLEGGYEQYF. CDR3 sequence (DNA): TGTGCCAGCAGCTTAGAAGGGGGCTACGAGCAGTACTTC.

J is TRBJ2-5 and V is TRBV5-1, with D unresolved. TRBJ2-7 matches the DNA end more closely, so the J call is doubtful. This CDR3 is built from 12 residues. Germline CDR1 reads SGHRS; CDR2 reads YFSETQ. DNA for the CDR3: TGCGCCAGCAGCTCCCAGGCCTACGAGCAGTACTTC. This sequence encodes CASSSQAYEQYF.

Only a few counts were recorded for this clone. CDR3 DNA sequence: TGTGCCAGCAGCCTTCAGGGATGGAACACTGAAGCTTTCTTT. It is translated as CASSLQGWNTEAFF. J is TRBJ1-1 and V is TRBV9; D possibly corresponds to TRBD1 (5 bases). Deletions cut 4 bases from V and 1 base from J, with 11 bases between. Germline loops: CDR1 SGDLS, CDR2 YYNGEE. This CDR3 region has 14 residues.

This clone has a handful of counts. The gene calls are TRBV7-3 and TRBJ2-3, with 13 bases lining up with TRBD2. The CDR3 consists of 17 residues. Looked up from germline, CDR1 is SGHTA and CDR2 is FQGTGA. V lost 3 bases, J lost 1 base, and 4 bases stayed unmatched. The CDR3 nucleotides read TGTGCCAGCAGCTTTGGACTAGCGGGGGTTGGCACAGATACGCAGTATTTT. Translated, it gives CASSFGLAGVGTDTQYF.

For the CDR3, the DNA is TGTGCCAGCAGCTCGACGGAGAATGAAAAACTGTTTTTT. It translates to CASSSTENEKLFF. The chain recombines TRBV7-9 with TRBJ1-4; D unclear. Germline V gene data show CDR1 as SEHNR and CDR2 as FQNEAQ (reference sequence). The CDR3 has 13 residues. V lost 4 bases, J lost 5 bases, and 8 bases lay in between.

The V call is TRBV5-1, the J call TRBJ1-1; D call uncertain. The CDR3 spans 14 residues. Germline V gene data show CDR1 as SGHRS and CDR2 as YFSETQ. V shed 3 bases and J shed 0 bases, with 9 bases lying between them. CDR3: CASSSDTLNTEAFF. Here the CDR3 DNA reads TGCGCCAGCAGCTCAGACACCCTGAACACTGAAGCTTTCTTT.

This sequence joins TRBV4-2 and TRBJ2-4, with a possible D match to TRBD1 (6 bases). Between the trimmed V and J ends, which lost 0 bases and 9 bases, there was a span of 18 bases. Germline CDR1 reads LGHNA; CDR2 reads YNFKEQ. The CDR3 runs 16 residues. CDR3 DNA sequence: TGTGCCAGCAGCCAAGAATACCAGGGGCCTCGAACCATTCAGTACTTC. Translated, it gives CASSQEYQGPRTIQYF.

The chain joins TRBV7-9 to TRBJ1-1; TRBD1 matches 10 bases. This CDR3 is 15 amino acids long. Germline CDR1 SEHNR, CDR2 FQNEAQ (reference sequence). V lost 7 bases, J lost 4 bases, and 9 bases stayed unmatched. In DNA, the CDR3 is TGTGCCAGCAACAACCGCGGGGACAGGGGCACTGAAGCTTTCTTT. It codes for CASNNRGDRGTEAFF. Based on the CDR3 plus reference TRBV7-9 and TRBJ1-1, the full variable domain is DTGVSQNPRHKITKRGQNVTFRCDPISEHNRLYWYRQTLGQGPEFLTYFQNEAQLEKSRLLSDRFSAERPKGSFSTLEIQRTEQGDSAMYLCASNNRGDRGTEAFFGQGTRLTVV.

The chain uses TRBV7-6 and TRBJ2-2, with unresolved D. Trimming pared 2 bases from V and 1 base from J, leaving 2 bases between. This CDR3 is built from 13 residues. CDR1 is SGHVS, CDR2 FNYEAQ, per germline. The CDR3 coding sequence is TGTGCCAGCAGCTTACGGAACACCGGGGAGCTGTTTTTT. This gives the protein CASSLRNTGELFF.

Here the CDR3 reads CASSSTSQSYNEQFF. CDR3 in DNA: TGTGCCAGCAGCTCGACTAGTCAGTCCTACAATGAGCAGTTCTTC. The J gene is TRBJ2-1, the V gene TRBV7-3, with D perhaps TRBD2 (6 bases). Trimming removed 4 bases at V and 1 base at J, with 11 bases between. Germline V CDR1 and CDR2: SGHTA, FQGTGA. CDR3 length: 15 residues. Full variable domain (rest looked up from reference TRBV7-3 and TRBJ2-1): GAGVSQTPSNKVTEKGKYVELRCDPISGHTALYWYRQSLGQGPEFLIYFQGTGAADDSGLPNDRFFAVRPEGSVSTLKIQRTERGDSAVYLCASSSTSQSYNEQFFGPGTRLTVL.

The chain joins TRBV5-4 to TRBJ2-5; TRBD1 matches at 7 bases. The CDR3 has 15 amino acids. CDR1 is SGHNT, CDR2 YYREEE, per germline (reference sequence). Trimming cost V 3 bases and J 4 bases; bases outside gene matches: 9. CDR3 in DNA: TGTGCCAGCAGCTCGAACAGGGGAGAAGGAGAGACCCAGTACTTC. Its translation: CASSSNRGEGETQYF. Looking up the rest from reference TRBV5-4 and TRBJ2-5 gives the full variable domain: ETGVTQSPTHLIKTRGQQVTLRCSSQSGHNTVSWYQQALGQGPQFIFQYYREEENGRGNFPPRFSGLQFPNYSSELNVNALELDDSALYLCASSSNRGEGETQYFGPGTRLLVL.

The chain combines TRBV29-1 with TRBJ1-2; D remains unclear. This CDR3 comprises 12 residues. CDR1 is SQVTM and CDR2 is ANQGSEA in the germline V gene. The germline V and J ends were trimmed by 3 bases and 7 bases, with 12 bases remaining between them. The CDR3 nucleotides read TGCAGCGTTGACACCGGGATGGGTGGCTACACCTTC. As protein: CSVDTGMGGYTF.

This chain links TRBV5-1 with TRBJ2-1, with D possibly being TRBD2 (7 bases). Trimming left V 1 base short and J 9 bases short, with 14 bases between. This CDR3 comprises 14 residues. The V gene's germline CDR1 is SGHRS and CDR2 YFSETQ. In nucleotides, the CDR3 is TGCGCCAGCAGCTTGAGCACTAGGGGGGGTGAGCAGTTCTTC. Translated: CASSLSTRGGEQFF.

The V and J genes are TRBV19 and TRBJ2-3, with 7 bases matching TRBD1. The CDR3 length is 15 residues. Germline V gene data show CDR1 as LNHDA and CDR2 as SQIVND (reference sequence). V dropped 5 bases and J dropped 1; count of bases not matched to a gene: 6. Written as DNA, the CDR3 is TGTGCCAGTAGTCGGACAGGCCCGGGCACAGATACGCAGTATTTT. Its protein is CASSRTGPGTDTQYF.

In this sample, this clone turned up once. The chain joins TRBV5-1 to TRBJ2-1; D is perhaps TRBD2 (6 bases). Germline assignment: CDR1 SGHRS and CDR2 YFSETQ. The V gene lost 0 bases and the J gene lost 3 bases, with 7 bases spanning the gap. This CDR3 spans 14 amino acids. As DNA, the CDR3 is TGCGCCAGCAGCTTGGGGGGACTCTACAATGAGCAGTTCTTC. Amino acids: CASSLGGLYNEQFF.

This clone has only a few counts. J is TRBJ1-6 and V is TRBV30, with TRBD1 as a possible D gene (5 bases). The CDR3 totals 15 residues. Trimming shortened V by 5 bases and J by 0 bases, and 11 bases separated the two germline ends. The germline CDR1 and CDR2 sequences are GTSNPN and SVGIG (reference sequence). The CDR3 loop is CAWSTGSSYNSPLHF. In nucleotides, the CDR3 is TGTGCCTGGTCTACAGGCAGCTCCTATAATTCACCCCTCCACTTT.

V usage is TRBV1 and J usage is TRBJ2-1; the table gives TRBD2 as D, unverified against the DNA. TRBV1 is an annotated pseudogene. The CDR3 is made up of 16 amino acids. This CDR3 reads CTSSLKLAGSYNEQFF. The CDR3 coding sequence is TGCACCAGCAGCCTAAAACTAGCGGGATCATACAATGAGCAGTTCTTC.

The rearrangement uses TRBV6-5 and TRBJ1-1; 7 bases match TRBD1. CDR1 is MNHEY and CDR2 is SVGAGI in the germline V gene. The CDR3 runs 13 residues. The V gene end was trimmed by 6 bases and the J gene end by 0 bases; junction bases not matched to a gene: 1. For the CDR3, the DNA is TGTGCCAGCAGCACAGGGGTGAACACTGAAGCTTTCTTT. The encoded protein is CASSTGVNTEAFF.

The gene calls are TRBV27 and TRBJ2-7; TRBD2 agrees at 7 bases. CDR1 is MNHEY and CDR2 is SMNVEV in the germline V gene (reference sequence). The ends lost 5 bases at V and 3 bases at J; junction bases unmatched: 10. The CDR3 consists of 15 residues. The DNA for the CDR3 is TGTGCCAGCAGTCCCAACGGGGGGACTTACTACGAGCAGTACTTC. This translates into CASSPNGGTYYEQYF.

The chain links TRBV9 to TRBJ1-1; no firm D call. The CDR3 covers 15 residues. V lost 1 base and J lost 2, with 12 bases in between. In germline, CDR1 is SGDLS, CDR2 YYNGEE. The CDR3 DNA reads as TGTGCCAGCAGCGTATCGCGTTTGGGCAACACTGAAGCTTTCTTT. This encodes CASSVSRLGNTEAFF.

This rearrangement joins TRBV5-8 to TRBJ1-2, with D maybe TRBD1 (5 bases). Germline assignment: CDR1 SGHTS and CDR2 YDEGEE. V gave up 3 bases and J gave up 1 base, with 16 bases separating them. The CDR3 covers 16 residues. The CDR3 DNA reads as TGTGCCAGCAGCTCGACATGGTCGGGGGTTAACTATGGCTACACCTTC. Amino acids: CASSSTWSGVNYGYTF.

This chain connects TRBV5-1 to TRBJ2-3; TRBD2 aligns across 9 bases. Germline CDR1 SGHRS, CDR2 YFSETQ. J was trimmed by 0 bases and V by 3 bases; bases with no gene match: 5. This CDR3 spans 16 amino acids. The CDR3 reads CASSSGLASSTDTQYF. DNA of the CDR3: TGCGCCAGCAGCTCTGGACTAGCGAGCAGCACAGATACGCAGTATTTT. The variable domain in full, with the rest retrieved from reference TRBV5-1 and TRBJ2-3, is KAGVTQTPRYLIKTRGQQVTLSCSPISGHRSVSWYQQTPGQGLQFLFEYFSETQRNKGNFPGRFSGRQFSNSRSEMNVSTLELGDSALYLCASSSGLASSTDTQYFGPGTRLTVL.